This T cell receptor beta chain was captured in a study of cytomegalovirus exposure and HLA in healthy donors. To note about this clone: Its target is not known.

Study-level results: Solely CMV serostatus was available to characterize immune exposure. In a later analysis, at a false discovery rate of 0.05, 15,000 to 20,000 TCR beta sequences were associated with HLA alleles. Sequencing had likely introduced a cluster of highly shared sequence variants as an artifact. A later analysis found TCR association rates differed by HLA locus, highest for DRB1 and lowest for HLA-C.

The CDR3 consists of 15 residues. The ends lost 6 bases at V and 1 base at J; junction bases unmatched: 7. Germline lookup yields CDR1 MNHNS and CDR2 SASEGT. The PCR made use of 60 Vbeta and 13 Jbeta primers. Sequenced by immunoSEQ multiplex PCR; TCRdb stores in-frame clones only, minus some. The sample holds about 110,000 clones, roughly 73% seen once. The source material was PBMCs. The V call is TRBV6-1, the J call TRBJ2-5, with 8 nucleotides matching TRBD1. This clonotype originated in a man aged 25-45 years in good health and CMV-seronegative. The CDR3 DNA is TGTGCCAGCAGCCTCTACCAGGGGGCCCAAGAGACCCAGTACTTC. Its protein is CASSLYQGAQETQYF.